This T cell receptor (beta chain) was identified in a study of blood T cell repertoires in COVID-19. Across the study: COVID-19 samples, acute and convalescent, were from the United States, Italy and Spain. In each case, the material was cDNA or gDNA derived from T cells, B-cell-depleted T cells, or PBMCs.

Germline assignment: CDR1 SGHRS and CDR2 YFSETQ. The CDR3 is 15 amino acids. V was cut by 1 base and J by 0 bases, with 10 bases left in between. This clone was seen a single time. In the source study's methods: How many nucleated cells were present was estimated from reference gene primer amplification. TCRdb keeps only in-frame clones here, not all; method: immunoSEQ multiplex PCR. V and J calls and clone size are given by that table; D and trimming were obtained from the DNA. The profile covers around 170,000 clones, with 65% to 90% appearing a single time and about 9.7% taken by the ten largest. Input material: peripheral blood. This TCR derives from a man between 50 and 59 years old with active or convalescent COVID-19. The rearrangement uses TRBV5-1 and TRBJ2-5; D may be TRBD2 (5 bases). CDR3 protein: CASSLSGGNQETQYF. The CDR3 DNA follows: TGCGCCAGCAGCTTGTCTGGAGGAAACCAAGAGACCCAGTACTTC.